This T cell receptor (beta chain) emerged from a study of blood T cell repertoires in COVID-19. The CDR3 consists of 15 residues. CDR1 LNHDA and CDR2 SQIVND come from the germline V gene (reference sequence). Trimming at V came to 4 bases and at J to 5 bases, leaving 8 bases not matched to a gene. This clone was picked up a small number of times. Here immunoSEQ multiplex PCR was the method, and the copy in TCRdb shows in-frame clones only, minus some. Of around 88,000 clones in the sample, 81% were seen once. The TCR comes from an elderly woman with acute or convalescent COVID-19. Source material: peripheral blood. The chain couples TRBV19 to TRBJ1-5, with 7 bases identical to TRBD1. CDR3 in amino acids: CASSTTGWDDQPQHF. For the CDR3, the DNA is TGTGCCAGTAGTACGACAGGGTGGGATGATCAGCCCCAGCATTTT.